This entry is about one T cell receptor beta chain. The target antigen is unknown. The source of the sample is a study of cytomegalovirus exposure and HLA in healthy donors. Study details: From HLA-typed donors, an early data release held tens of millions of unique TCRs.

Points from the study as a whole: 164 TCR beta chains were listed as cytomegalovirus-associated. Equally common other TCR beta chains were less clonally expanded than HLA-associated ones, a later analysis found.

The PCR had 60 Vbeta and 13 Jbeta primers. Sequencing was performed with immunoSEQ multiplex PCR; in TCRdb, only in-frame clones are kept and a portion is missing. Altogether some 170,000 clones are present, approximately 80% being singletons, with the ten largest covering roughly 10%. At collection, donors were nominally healthy, but unrecorded immune exposures were probable. This receptor was identified in a man aged 50-60 years in good health and CMV-seropositive. The sequencing sample was made of PBMCs.

CDR3 DNA: TGTGCCAGCAGACAGGGTAATTCACCCCTCCACTTT. Its protein is CASRQGNSPLHF. The chain is built from TRBV14 and TRBJ1-6, with a tentative D call TRBD1 (6 bases). This CDR3 spans 12 amino acids. The V end was cut by 6 bases, the J end by 6 bases, with 6 bases between. Germline values: CDR1 SGHDN, CDR2 FVKESK.